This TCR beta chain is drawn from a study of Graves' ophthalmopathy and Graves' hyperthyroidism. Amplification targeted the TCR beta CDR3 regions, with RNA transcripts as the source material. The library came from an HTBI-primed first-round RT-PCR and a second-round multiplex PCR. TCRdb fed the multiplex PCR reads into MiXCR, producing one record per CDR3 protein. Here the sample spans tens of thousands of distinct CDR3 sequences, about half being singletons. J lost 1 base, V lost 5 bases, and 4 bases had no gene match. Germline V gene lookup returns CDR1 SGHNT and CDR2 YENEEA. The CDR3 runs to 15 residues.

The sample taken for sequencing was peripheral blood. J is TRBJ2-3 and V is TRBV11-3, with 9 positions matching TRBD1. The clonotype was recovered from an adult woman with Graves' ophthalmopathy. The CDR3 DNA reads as TGTGCCAGCAGCGACAGGGGGACAGGCACAGATACGCAGTATTTT. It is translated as CASSDRGTGTDTQYF.